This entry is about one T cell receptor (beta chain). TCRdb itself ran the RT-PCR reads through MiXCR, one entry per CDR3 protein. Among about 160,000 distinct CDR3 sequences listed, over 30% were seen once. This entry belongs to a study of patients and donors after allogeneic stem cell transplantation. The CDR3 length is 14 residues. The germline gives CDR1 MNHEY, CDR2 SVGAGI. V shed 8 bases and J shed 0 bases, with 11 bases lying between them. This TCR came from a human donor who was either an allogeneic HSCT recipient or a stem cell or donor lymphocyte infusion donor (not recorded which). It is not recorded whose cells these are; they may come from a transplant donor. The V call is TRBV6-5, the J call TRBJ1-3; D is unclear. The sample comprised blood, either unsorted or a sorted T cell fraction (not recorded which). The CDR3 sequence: CASRLTGSGNTIYF. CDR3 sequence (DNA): TGTGCCAGCCGCCTGACTGGCTCTGGAAACACCATATATTTT.